The sequence of this T cell receptor (beta chain) was determined in a study of blood T cell repertoires in COVID-19. Turning to the study itself: The study drew acute and convalescent COVID-19 samples from the United States, Italy and Spain. Sample material is recorded as cDNA or gDNA derived from T cells, B-cell-depleted T cells, or PBMCs.

CDR1 SGHTA and CDR2 FQGNSA come from the germline V gene. The ends lost 6 bases at V and 6 bases at J; junction bases unmatched: 5. The CDR3 is 13 residues long. Original analysis: Nucleated cell number was recorded as an estimate derived from reference gene primer amplification. TCRdb's table, derived via immunoSEQ multiplex PCR, lists solely in-frame clones and lacks some. The V and J calls and the clone size are those of that table, but D and trimming were determined from the DNA. This sample has just under 150,000 clones, with approximately 84% found just once. The specimen was peripheral blood. The chain couples TRBV7-2 to TRBJ1-1; 9 nucleotides match TRBD1. The clonotype originates from a human donor with acute or convalescent COVID-19. The donor label of this sample is uncertain. CDR3 in DNA: TGTGCCAGCAGTCCAGGGGACAGGGCTGAAGCTTTCTTT. Protein sequence: CASSPGDRAEAFF.